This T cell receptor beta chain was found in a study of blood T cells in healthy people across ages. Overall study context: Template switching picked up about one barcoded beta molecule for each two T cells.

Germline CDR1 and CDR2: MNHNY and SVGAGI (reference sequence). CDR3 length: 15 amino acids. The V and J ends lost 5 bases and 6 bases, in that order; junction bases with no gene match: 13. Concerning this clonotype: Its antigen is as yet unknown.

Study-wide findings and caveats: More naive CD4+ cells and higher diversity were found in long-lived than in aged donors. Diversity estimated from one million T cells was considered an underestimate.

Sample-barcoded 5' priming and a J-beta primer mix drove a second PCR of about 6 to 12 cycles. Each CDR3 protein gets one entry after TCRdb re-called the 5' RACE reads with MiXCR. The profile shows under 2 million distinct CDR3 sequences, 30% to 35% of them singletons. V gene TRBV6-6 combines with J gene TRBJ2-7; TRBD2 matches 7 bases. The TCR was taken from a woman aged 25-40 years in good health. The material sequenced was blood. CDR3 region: CASSARGEAVAEQYF. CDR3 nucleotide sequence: TGTGCCAGCAGTGCCCGGGGGGAGGCGGTTGCCGAGCAGTACTTC.